This T cell receptor (beta chain) was captured by sequencing in a study of shared clonotypes between healthy human individuals. Sequenced by immunoSEQ multiplex PCR; TCRdb stores in-frame clones only, minus some. Of approximately 980,000 clones listed, 76% are singletons. Each of the donors was a healthy adult who was HIV-negative and had not had a recent acute infection or vaccination. The CDR3 has 16 amino acids. V lost 5 bases and J lost 3, with 20 bases in between. The germline V gene has CDR1 SGHVT and CDR2 SQSDAQ. Material: memory CD4+ T cells sorted from blood. Subset meaning: CD45RA-negative fraction. The J gene is TRBJ2-7, the V gene TRBV7-4, with D possibly matching TRBD2 (5 bases). This TCR derives from a man aged 18 to 30 in good health. Written as DNA, the CDR3 is TGTGCCAGCAGCCTTAGTAAAACTATTCGGGACTACGAGCAGTACTTC. Its protein is CASSLSKTIRDYEQYF.